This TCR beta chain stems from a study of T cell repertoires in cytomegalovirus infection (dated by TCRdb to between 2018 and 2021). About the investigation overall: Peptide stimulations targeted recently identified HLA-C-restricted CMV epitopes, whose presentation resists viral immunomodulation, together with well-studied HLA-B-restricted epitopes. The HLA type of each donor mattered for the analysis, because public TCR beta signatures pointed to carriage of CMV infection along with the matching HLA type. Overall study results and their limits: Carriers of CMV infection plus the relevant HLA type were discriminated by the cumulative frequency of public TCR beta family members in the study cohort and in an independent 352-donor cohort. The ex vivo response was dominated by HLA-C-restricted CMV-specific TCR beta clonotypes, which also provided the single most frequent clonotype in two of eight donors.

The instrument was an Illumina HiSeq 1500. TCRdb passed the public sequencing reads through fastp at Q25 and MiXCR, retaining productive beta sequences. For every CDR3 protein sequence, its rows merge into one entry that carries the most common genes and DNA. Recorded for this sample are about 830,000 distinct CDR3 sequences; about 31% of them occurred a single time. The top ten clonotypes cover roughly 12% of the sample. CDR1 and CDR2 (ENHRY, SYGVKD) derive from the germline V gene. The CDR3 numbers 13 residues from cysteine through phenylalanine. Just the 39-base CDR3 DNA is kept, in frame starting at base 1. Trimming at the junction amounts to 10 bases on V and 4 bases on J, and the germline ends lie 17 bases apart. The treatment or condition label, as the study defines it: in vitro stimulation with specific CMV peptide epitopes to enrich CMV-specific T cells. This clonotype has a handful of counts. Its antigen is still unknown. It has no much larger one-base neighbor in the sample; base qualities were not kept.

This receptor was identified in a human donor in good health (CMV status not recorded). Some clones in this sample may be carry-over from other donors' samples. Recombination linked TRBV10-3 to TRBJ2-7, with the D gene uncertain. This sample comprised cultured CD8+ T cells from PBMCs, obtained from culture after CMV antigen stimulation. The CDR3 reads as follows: CASQEMGIYEQYF. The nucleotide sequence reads TGTGCCAGCCAGGAGATGGGTATATACGAGCAGTACTTC.